This TCR beta chain was sequenced during a study of Graves' ophthalmopathy and Graves' hyperthyroidism. Study-level information: Where ophthalmopathy was absent within 18 months of follow-up, hyperthyroidism was stable.

Germline V gene sequence: CDR1 WSHSY, CDR2 SAAADI. The CDR3 is 15 amino acids. Findings of the study overall: Both an approximately 68% sensitivity and an approximately 72% specificity characterized the model's predictions of ophthalmopathy progression. Among thyroid clonotypes expanded above 0.001 frequency, most also appeared in blood.

As concerns this clonotype: The antigen is unknown. One end of the junction fails to match germline, which may point to a read error.

Other autoimmune diseases, uncontrolled infections, pregnancy and lactation each led to patient exclusion. The sequenced template was RNA, covering the TCR beta CDR3 region. Second-round multiplex PCR followed a first-round RT-PCR using HTBI primers. One entry per CDR3 protein, called by TCRdb with MiXCR from the multiplex PCR reads. This sample has some 1.1 million distinct CDR3 sequences, with roughly two fifths found just once. This sequence joins TRBV10-2 and TRBJ2-7; D might be TRBD1 (6 bases). The sequence came from an adult man with Graves' hyperthyroidism. Sequences were obtained from peripheral blood or thyroid tissue (not recorded which). The CDR3 DNA is TGTGCCAGCAGACCCCTAAGACAGGCGGCCTACGAGCAGTACTTC. Its translation: CASRPLRQAAYEQYF.